This passage covers 7 T cell receptor beta chains from one sample sequenced in a study of shared clonotypes between healthy human individuals. Naive CD8 cells lacked CD45RO, underwent positive selection for CCR7 and left out terminally differentiated effector memory CD45RA+ cells. The assay was immunoSEQ multiplex PCR, and TCRdb's table has in-frame clones only and misses some. The table records some 740,000 clones, 80% to 95% of them present only once. Material for sequencing was naive CD8+ T cells sorted from blood. Receptor source: a man aged 30-40 years in good health.

This chain links TRBV5-1 with TRBJ1-1, with 9 bases lining up with TRBD1. V dropped 4 bases and J dropped 7; count of bases not matched to a gene: 11. The CDR3 has 15 residues. Germline-derived CDR1 and CDR2 are SGHRS and YFSETQ. The CDR3 bases are TGCGCCAGCAGCGACCGGGACAGGGCCTCTAATGAAGCTTTCTTT. Translated, it gives CASSDRDRASNEAFF.

The chain combines TRBV27 with TRBJ1-1; 9 nucleotides agree with TRBD1. This CDR3 has 15 residues. The trim removed 4 bases at V and 2 bases at J, leaving 5 bases unmatched. Germline CDR1 reads MNHEY; CDR2 reads SMNVEV (reference sequence). CDR3 amino acids: CASSSVGQGNTEAFF. The DNA of the CDR3 is TGTGCCAGCAGTTCAGTGGGACAGGGCAACACTGAAGCTTTCTTT.

This clone was picked up one time. The chain employs TRBV2 and TRBJ2-7; 12 bases agree with TRBD2. This CDR3 is built from 13 residues. The V segment lost 5 bases and the J segment 7 bases; nucleotides outside the gene matches: 3. CDR1 SNHLY and CDR2 FYNNEI come from the germline V gene. The CDR3 bases are TGTGCCAGCAGTACTAGCGGGGGGCAGGAGCAGTACTTC. Translation gives CASSTSGGQEQYF.

This chain connects TRBV7-2 to TRBJ2-5, with 12 bases identical to TRBD2. Trimming removed 3 bases from V and 5 bases from J; junction bases left unmatched: 7. The CDR3 consists of 16 residues. Germline CDR1 is SGHTA and CDR2 is FQGNSA. CDR3 in amino acids: CASSFPLAGGFETQYF. The CDR3 DNA reads as TGTGCCAGCAGCTTCCCCCTAGCGGGAGGGTTCGAGACCCAGTACTTC.

The chain's CDR3 is CASSDPGNSGANVLTF. The CDR3, as DNA: TGTGCCAGCAGTGACCCGGGGAACTCTGGGGCCAACGTCCTGACTTTC. This chain uses TRBV6-1 with TRBJ2-6; a weak D match, TRBD2 (5 bases). The V end lost 3 bases, the J end lost 0 bases, and 9 bases lay between the germline ends. Germline CDR1 MNHNS, CDR2 SASEGT. This CDR3 contains 16 residues.

The chain combines TRBV27 with TRBJ1-2; D might be TRBD1 (5 bases). The CDR3 length is 14 residues. Germline-derived CDR1 and CDR2 are MNHEY and SMNVEV (reference sequence). The germline V and J ends were trimmed by 1 base and 5 bases, with 11 bases remaining between them. This chain's CDR3 is CASSLYQGSYGYTF. DNA of the CDR3: TGTGCCAGCAGTTTATACCAGGGATCGTATGGCTACACCTTC.

The genes are TRBV6-1 and TRBJ2-7; D perhaps matches TRBD1 (5 bases). Trimming left V 2 bases short and J 2 bases short, with 13 bases between. Germline V gene data show CDR1 as MNHNS and CDR2 as SASEGT. This CDR3 spans 15 amino acids. DNA of the CDR3: TGTGCCAGCAGTGAATTGCAGGGCACCCCCTACGAGCAGTACTTC. As protein: CASSELQGTPYEQYF.